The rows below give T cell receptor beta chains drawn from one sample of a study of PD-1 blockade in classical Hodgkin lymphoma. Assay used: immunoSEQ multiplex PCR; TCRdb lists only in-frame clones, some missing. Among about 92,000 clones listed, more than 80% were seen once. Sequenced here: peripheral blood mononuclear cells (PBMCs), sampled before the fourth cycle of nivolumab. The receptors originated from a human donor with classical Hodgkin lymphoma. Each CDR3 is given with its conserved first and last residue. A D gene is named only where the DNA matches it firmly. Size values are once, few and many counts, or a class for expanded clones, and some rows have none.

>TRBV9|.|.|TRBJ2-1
CASRSVVGNEQFF
TGTGCCAGCCGCTCGGTGGTGGGCAATGAGCAGTTCTTC
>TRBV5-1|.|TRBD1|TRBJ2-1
CASSLTGGWDNEQFF
TGCGCCAGCAGCTTGACAGGGGGCTGGGACAATGAGCAGTTCTTC
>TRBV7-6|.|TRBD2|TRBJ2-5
CASSPQPRTGGETQYF
TGTGCCAGCAGCCCCCAACCGAGGACGGGAGGAGAGACCCAGTACTTC
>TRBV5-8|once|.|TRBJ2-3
CASRAVWSTDTQYF
TGTGCCAGCAGGGCGGTCTGGAGCACAGATACGCAGTATTTT
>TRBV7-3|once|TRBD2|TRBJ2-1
CASSLIGEGSEQFF
TGTGCCAGCAGCTTAATCGGGGAGGGCAGTGAGCAGTTCTTC
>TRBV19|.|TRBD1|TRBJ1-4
CASSMTGGTNEKLFF
TGTGCCAGTAGTATGACAGGGGGAACTAATGAAAAACTGTTTTTT
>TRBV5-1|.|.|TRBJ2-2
CASSLPGTGELFF
TGCGCCAGCAGCTTGCCGGGCACCGGGGAGCTGTTTTTT
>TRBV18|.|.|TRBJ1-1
CASSPVQLNTEAFF
TGTGCCAGCTCACCGGTACAGCTGAACACTGAAGCTTTCTTT
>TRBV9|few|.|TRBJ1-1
CASSVGGHPNGGAFF
TGTGCCAGCAGCGTAGGGGGGCATCCGAACGGAGGAGCTTTCTTT
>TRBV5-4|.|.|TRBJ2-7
CASSLDRVGEQYF
TGTGCCAGCAGCTTGGACAGGGTAGGGGAGCAGTACTTC
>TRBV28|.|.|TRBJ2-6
CASSLDSGANVLTF
TGTGCCAGCAGTTTGGACTCTGGGGCCAACGTCCTGACTTTC
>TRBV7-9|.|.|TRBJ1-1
CASSLRELNTEAFF
TGTGCCAGCAGCTTGAGAGAGTTGAACACTGAAGCTTTCTTT
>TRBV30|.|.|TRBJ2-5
CAWRDPPKETQYF
TGTGCCTGGAGGGACCCGCCAAAAGAGACCCAGTACTTC
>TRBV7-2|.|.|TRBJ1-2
CASSLAGSSGYGYTF
TGTGCCAGCAGCCTAGCAGGGTCCTCGGGCTATGGCTACACCTTC
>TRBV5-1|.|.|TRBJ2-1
CASSLMGVSYNEQFF
TGCGCCAGCAGCTTGATGGGGGTTTCCTACAATGAGCAGTTCTTC
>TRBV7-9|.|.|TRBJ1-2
CASSSPKQGAPSGYTF
TGTGCCAGCAGCTCTCCCAAACAGGGTGCCCCATCTGGCTACACCTTC
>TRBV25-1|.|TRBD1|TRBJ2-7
CASSESAGQATYEQYF
TGTGCCAGCAGTGAATCCGCCGGACAGGCGACCTACGAGCAGTACTTC
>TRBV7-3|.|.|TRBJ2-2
CASSAGTANTGELFF
TGTGCCAGCAGCGCGGGGACGGCGAACACCGGGGAGCTGTTTTTT
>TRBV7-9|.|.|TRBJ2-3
CASSLQSTPADTQYF
TGTGCCAGCAGCTTACAATCCACCCCGGCAGATACGCAGTATTTT
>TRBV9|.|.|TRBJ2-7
CAGEGTTYEQYF
TGTGCCGGCGAGGGAACCACCTACGAGCAGTACTTC
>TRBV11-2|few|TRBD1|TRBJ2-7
CASSLGQGAPYEQYF
TGTGCCAGCAGCTTAGGGCAGGGGGCTCCCTACGAGCAGTACTTC
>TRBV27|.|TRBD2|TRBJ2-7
CASRLTSGSYEQYF
TGTGCCAGCAGATTGACTAGCGGGAGTTACGAGCAGTACTTC
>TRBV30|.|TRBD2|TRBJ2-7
CAWSPGTSAYEQYF
TGTGCCTGGTCCCCCGGGACTAGCGCGTACGAGCAGTACTTC
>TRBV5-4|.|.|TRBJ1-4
CASSLDRFNEKLFF
TGTGCCAGCAGCTTGGATCGTTTTAATGAAAAACTGTTTTTT
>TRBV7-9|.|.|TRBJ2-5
CASSTGISRETQYF
TGTGCCAGCAGCACGGGGATTTCGCGGGAGACCCAGTACTTC
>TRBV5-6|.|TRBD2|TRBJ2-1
CASSLVGLADHNEQFF
TGTGCCAGCAGCTTGGTGGGGCTAGCGGACCACAATGAGCAGTTCTTC